This TCR beta chain is drawn from a study of T cells in Graves' hyperthyroidism and ophthalmopathy. Trimming shortened V by 10 bases and J by 4 bases, and 17 bases separated the two germline ends. This CDR3 is built from 15 residues. CDR1 MNHNS and CDR2 SASEGT come from the germline V gene. A Clinical Activity Score of at least 3, a NOSPECS grade of at least 4 and a duration under 3 months were recorded in the ophthalmopathy patients. The PBMCs were taken from under 12 ml of fresh peripheral blood. Study conclusions and caveats: Also found in blood were most expanded thyroid clonotypes above 0.001.

RNA transcripts provided the source from which TCR beta CDR3 regions were amplified. With the HTBI primer set, the TCR CDR3 went through a first round of RT-PCR. TCRdb itself ran the multiplex PCR reads through MiXCR, one entry per CDR3 protein. The sample carries hundreds of thousands of distinct CDR3 sequences, approximately 16% recorded once. This clonotype was found a few times. Its antigen is currently unknown. The chain combines TRBV6-1 with TRBJ2-6; a weak D match, TRBD2 (5 bases). The sample comprised blood. The clonotype originates from a woman aged 40 to 50 with Graves' ophthalmopathy. The CDR3, as DNA: TGTGCCACCACACTCTCGGGGTCAGGGGCCAACGTCCTGACTTTC. Encoded protein: CATTLSGSGANVLTF.